A single sample gave rise to the 12 T cell receptor beta chains below, sequenced in a study of T cells in Graves' hyperthyroidism and ophthalmopathy. There were TCR beta CDR3 regions amplified from RNA transcripts. An initial round of RT-PCR targeting the TCR CDR3 relied on the HTBI primer set. MiXCR was run by TCRdb on the multiplex PCR reads, yielding one entry per CDR3 protein. The data show more than 500,000 distinct CDR3 sequences, with 15% to 20% seen just once and approximately 32% held by the top ten. The sample comprised blood. These receptor sequences come from a woman younger than 45 with Graves' ophthalmopathy.

Ten or more counts support this clonotype. This chain connects TRBV28 to TRBJ2-5, with TRBD2 matching 10 bases. The junction had 11 bases not matched to a gene; V was cut back by 5 bases and J by 5 bases. The CDR3 is made up of 16 amino acids. CDR1 and CDR2 (germline): MDHEN, SYDVKM. This CDR3 reads CASSVLAGRGLETQYF. CDR3 nucleotide sequence: TGTGCCAGCAGTGTACTAGCGGGGAGGGGTTTGGAGACCCAGTACTTC.

The chain links TRBV20-1 to TRBJ2-3; D ambiguous. From germline, CDR1 is DFQATT and CDR2 SNEGSKA (reference sequence). This CDR3 spans 12 amino acids. Trimming shortened V by 3 bases and J by 4 bases, and 8 bases separated the two germline ends. CDR3 DNA sequence: TGCAGTGCTAGGAGGACGCCAGATACGCAGTATTTT. Protein product: CSARRTPDTQYF.

The chain links TRBV4-1 to TRBJ2-4; D might be TRBD1 (6 bases). The ends were cut back, 0 bases at V and 13 bases at J, with 13 bases in the middle. In germline, CDR1 is MGHRA, CDR2 YSYEKL. The CDR3 is 13 residues long. In nucleotides, the CDR3 is TGCGCCAGCAGCCAAGATATAGGACAGAAACAGTACTTC. This encodes CASSQDIGQKQYF.

V usage is TRBV28 and J usage is TRBJ1-2, with D unresolved. The CDR3 runs to 13 residues. Per germline, CDR1 MDHEN and CDR2 SYDVKM. V was trimmed by 5 bases and J by 8 bases, leaving 15 bases between them. This CDR3 reads CASSIGPRRGYTF. CDR3 in DNA: TGTGCCAGCAGTATCGGCCCCCGGCGGGGCTACACCTTC.

This clonotype appeared many times. The V and J genes are TRBV30 and TRBJ1-5; D is unresolved. The CDR3 contains 13 residues. Germline CDR1 is GTSNPN and CDR2 is SVGIG (reference sequence). V was cut by 2 bases and J by 4 bases, with 9 bases left in between. The CDR3 coding sequence is TGTGCCTGGAGTAACGGCGTAAATCAGCCCCAGCATTTT. This gives the protein CAWSNGVNQPQHF.

This chain connects TRBV15 to TRBJ2-5; tentatively, D is TRBD1 (5 bases). Trimming pared 3 bases from V and 5 bases from J, leaving 10 bases between. This CDR3 has 13 residues. The V gene's germline CDR1 is LNHNV and CDR2 YYDKDF (reference sequence). CDR3 nucleotides: TGTGCCACCAGCAGCAGGGTGGGGGAGACCCAGTACTTC. Translating it yields CATSSRVGETQYF.

At least ten counts were recorded for this clonotype. The chain combines TRBV6-1 with TRBJ1-5, with 7 positions matching TRBD1. The CDR3 is 12 residues long. CDR1 and CDR2 (germline): MNHNS, SASEGT. With 5 bases clipped from V and 14 bases from J, the junction kept 9 bases outside the gene matches. This chain's CDR3 is CASSNTGEMKHF. CDR3 nucleotides: TGTGCCAGCAGTAACACAGGGGAGATGAAGCATTTT.

This clonotype has ten or more counts. The chain employs TRBV30 and TRBJ2-7, with TRBD2 matching 8 bases. Germline assignment: CDR1 GTSNPN and CDR2 SVGIG (reference sequence). Trimming took 1 base from V and 5 from J; bases not matched to a gene: 16. The CDR3 consists of 17 residues. The CDR3 coding sequence is TGTGCCTGGAGTGCGGGAACTAGCGGCCTCCTAATCCACGAGCAGTACTTC. It translates to CAWSAGTSGLLIHEQYF.

This chain joins TRBV20-1 and TRBJ2-1; 11 bases map to TRBD2. This CDR3 has 16 residues. The V segment lost 0 bases and the J segment 5 bases; nucleotides outside the gene matches: 6. CDR1 is DFQATT, CDR2 SNEGSKA, per germline (reference sequence). CDR3 loop: CSARDPPGLADNEQFF. In nucleotides, the CDR3 is TGCAGTGCTAGAGACCCACCGGGACTAGCGGACAATGAGCAGTTCTTC.

Points on this clonotype: A much larger clone sits a single nucleotide away, making a read error possible. This sequence joins TRBV18 and TRBJ2-1; 11 bases match TRBD2. Losses at the gene ends were 7 bases for V and 6 bases for J; bases not matched to a gene: 8. The length of the CDR3 is 15 residues. CDR1 KGHSH and CDR2 LQKENI come from the germline V gene. The CDR3 here is CASLTTSGSPNEQFF. The CDR3 DNA reads as TGTGCCAGCTTGACAACTAGCGGGAGCCCCAATGAGCAGTTCTTC.

The chain employs TRBV6-2 or TRBV6-3 and TRBJ1-2, with unresolved D. Germline lookup yields CDR1 MNHEY and CDR2 SVGEGT. The CDR3 is 11 amino acids. Deletions cut 2 bases from V and 7 bases from J, with 5 bases between. CDR3 loop: CASSYRRGYTF. CDR3 coding DNA: TGTGCCAGCAGTTACCGGCGTGGCTACACCTTC.

This clonotype has at least ten counts. The chain employs TRBV2 and TRBJ2-7; a possible D gene is TRBD1 (5 bases). This CDR3 is 13 amino acids long. Germline assignment: CDR1 SNHLY and CDR2 FYNNEI. The V end was cut by 6 bases, the J end by 6 bases, with 15 bases between. The CDR3 DNA follows: TGTGCCAGCAGCCAGGACAAACCGGGCGAGCAGTACTTC. It yields the protein CASSQDKPGEQYF.